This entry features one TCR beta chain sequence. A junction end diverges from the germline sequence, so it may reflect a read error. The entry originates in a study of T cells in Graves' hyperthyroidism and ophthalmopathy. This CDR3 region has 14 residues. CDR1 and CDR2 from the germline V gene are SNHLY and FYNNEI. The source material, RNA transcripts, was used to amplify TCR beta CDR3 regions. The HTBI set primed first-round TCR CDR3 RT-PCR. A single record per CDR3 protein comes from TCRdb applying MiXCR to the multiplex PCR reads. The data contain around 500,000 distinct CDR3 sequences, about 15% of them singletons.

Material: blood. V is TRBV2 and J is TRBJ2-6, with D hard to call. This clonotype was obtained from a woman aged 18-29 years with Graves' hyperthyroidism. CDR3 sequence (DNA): TGTACCAGCAGTCAGCTCTCTGGGGCCAACGTCCTGACTTTC. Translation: CTSSQLSGANVLTF.